The T cell receptor (beta chain) under discussion was sequenced for a study of Ad26.COV2.S vaccination and SARS-CoV-2 variants. Sample treatment: 15 to 20 received Ad26.COV2.S at low or high dose, single or two shots; 5 received placebo; per-sample allocation not given. Collection of samples fell on day 63 after the first vaccine or placebo injection. Clones were sequenced by immunoSEQ multiplex PCR, and TCRdb holds only the in-frame ones, with some missing. The profile shows 500,000 or so clones, 80% to 90% of them singletons. A word on this clone: Its antigen is unidentified.

Study-level points and caveats: People given the vaccine had a wider spike-specific TCR breadth than placebo recipients did.

The sequence was collected from a person between 18 and 59 years old who received the Ad26.COV2.S COVID-19 vaccine or a placebo. Material: peripheral blood, obtained in a trial of Ad26.COV2.S vaccine versus placebo.

This CDR3 reads CASSPLDRELFF. In DNA form, the CDR3 reads TGTGCCAGTAGCCCGCTGGACAGGGAGCTGTTTTTT. The rearrangement joins TRBV19 to TRBJ2-2; the D gene is possibly TRBD1 (5 bases). V was shortened by 6 bases and J by 9 bases, with 11 bases between the two germline ends. The CDR3 extends over 12 amino acids. From germline, CDR1 is LNHDA and CDR2 SQIVND (reference sequence).